The present TCR beta chain was sequenced within a study of blood T cell repertoires in COVID-19. Study details: Acute and convalescent COVID-19 specimens originated in the United States, Italy and Spain. The cDNA or gDNA used as material had been derived from T cells, B-cell-depleted T cells, or PBMCs.

Seattle enrolled patients during active infection and tracked them longitudinally. The CDR3 loop spans 14 amino acids. Original processing notes: By means of reference gene primer amplification, nucleated cell counts were estimated. Data came from immunoSEQ multiplex PCR; TCRdb stores just in-frame clones and leaves some out. V and J calls plus clone size are reproduced from that table; the DNA served to infer D and trimming. The sample carries about 170,000 clones, just under 85% recorded once. The receptor comes from a woman of 80 years or more with COVID-19, enrolled during active disease. V usage is TRBV21-1 and J usage is TRBJ1-1; the D call of TRBD1 is as the table states it, not checked on the DNA. TRBV21-1 is a pseudogene. Sequencing was performed on peripheral blood. The CDR3 region has the DNA TGTGCCAGCAGCAAAGGGGCGAGGAACACTGAAGCTTTCTTT. Translating gives CASSKGARNTEAFF.